This T cell receptor (beta chain) was identified during a study of blood T cell repertoires in COVID-19. As for the study in general: Material from acute and convalescent COVID-19 was sourced from the United States, Italy and Spain. PBMCs, B-cell-depleted T cells, or T cells were the source of the cDNA or gDNA that made up the material.

The authors' processing: Counts of nucleated cells, estimated from reference gene primer amplification, were obtained. The protocol was immunoSEQ multiplex PCR, while the TCRdb copy is restricted to in-frame clones and leaves out a portion. The D gene and trimming were derived from the DNA, and the V and J assignments and clone size from that table. This table holds some 140,000 clones, about 70% found once. This clone was observed a handful of times. The CDR3 has 15 residues. Looked up from germline, CDR1 is SGHTA and CDR2 is FQGNSA. V dropped 4 bases and J dropped 4; count of bases not matched to a gene: 7.

This TCR was recovered from an elderly man with acute or convalescent COVID-19. V usage is TRBV7-2 and J usage is TRBJ1-2; TRBD1 aligns across 9 bases. Sequenced: peripheral blood. CDR3 in amino acids: CASSSPRTGVYGYTF. In DNA form, the CDR3 reads TGTGCCAGCAGCTCGCCTAGGACAGGGGTCTATGGCTACACCTTC.